The 23 T cell receptor beta chains below come from one sample, sequenced in a study of blood T cell repertoires in COVID-19. Only in-frame clones appear in the TCRdb table, and some are missing; sequencing was by immunoSEQ multiplex PCR. The data show approximately 180,000 clones, around 85% seen once. The sample taken for sequencing was peripheral blood. The receptors stem from a woman older than 75 with acute or convalescent COVID-19.

This chain joins TRBV27 and TRBJ2-2; 7 bases match TRBD1. CDR1 and CDR2 from the germline V gene are MNHEY and SMNVEV (reference sequence). V dropped 5 bases and J dropped 7; count of bases not matched to a gene: 13. The CDR3 sequence is 16 residues long. CDR3 in amino acids: CASSLPSTGDGGELFF. CDR3 nucleotides: TGTGCCAGCAGTCTACCCTCAACAGGGGATGGCGGGGAGCTGTTTTTT.

The rearrangement links TRBV13 to TRBJ1-3, with TRBD1 matching 10 bases. Trimming cost V 4 bases and J 0 bases; bases outside gene matches: 3. Germline assignment: CDR1 PRHDT and CDR2 FYEKMQ (reference sequence). The CDR3 is made up of 16 amino acids. For the CDR3, the DNA is TGTGCCAGCAGCTACGGGACAGGGGCCTCTGGAAACACCATATATTTT. It encodes CASSYGTGASGNTIYF.

This rearrangement joins TRBV25-1 to TRBJ2-2, with 8 nucleotides matching TRBD1. The V and J ends lost 7 bases and 6 bases, in that order; junction bases with no gene match: 13. There are 16 residues in the CDR3. The germline V gene encodes CDR1 MGHDK and CDR2 SYGVNS. Here the CDR3 reads CASTQGQGAGAGELFF. The CDR3 DNA reads as TGTGCCAGCACCCAGGGGCAGGGGGCAGGCGCCGGGGAGCTGTTTTTT. Variable domain in full (rest from reference TRBV25-1 and TRBJ2-2): EADIYQTPRYLVIGTGKKITLECSQTMGHDKMYWYQQDPGMELHLIHYSYGVNSTEKGDLSSESTVSRIRTEHFPLTLESARPSHTSQYLCASTQGQGAGAGELFFGEGSRLTVL.

This clone was detected once. J is TRBJ1-3 and V is TRBV6-5, with 8 bases identical to TRBD1. This CDR3 is 15 amino acids long. Trimming cost V 5 bases and J 8 bases; bases outside gene matches: 11. Germline V gene lookup returns CDR1 MNHEY and CDR2 SVGAGI. The chain's CDR3 is CASSKNTGGGDTIYF. CDR3 coding DNA: TGTGCCAGCAGTAAGAATACAGGGGGGGGAGACACCATATATTTT.

This clone has a handful of counts. V gene TRBV4-3 combines with J gene TRBJ1-3, with D unresolved. This CDR3 contains 17 residues. Trimming removed 0 bases from V and 3 bases from J, with 15 bases in between. Looked up from germline, CDR1 is LGHNA and CDR2 is YSLEER. Written as DNA, the CDR3 is TGCGCCAGCAGCCAAGATCCGGGAGGGCACCATGGAAACACCATATATTTT. It yields the protein CASSQDPGGHHGNTIYF.

CDR3 amino acids: CASSLSENNEQFF. The CDR3 bases are TGTGCCAGCAGCTTATCAGAAAACAATGAGCAGTTCTTC. This chain links TRBV7-9 with TRBJ2-1; no definite D call. This CDR3 is 13 amino acids long. Germline V gives CDR1 SEHNR, CDR2 FQNEAQ (reference sequence). Trimming removed 2 bases at V and 5 bases at J, with 7 bases between.

The CDR3 bases are TGTGCCAGTAGTGGACGTCGAGCCGAGGGTGAAAAACTGTTTTTT. Translation: CASSGRRAEGEKLFF. This rearrangement joins TRBV19 to TRBJ1-4; no firm D call. The germline V gene encodes CDR1 LNHDA and CDR2 SQIVND (reference sequence). The CDR3 is 15 amino acids. Trimming removed 5 bases from V and 7 bases from J, with 17 bases in between.

The J gene is TRBJ2-2, the V gene TRBV3-1 (or the pseudogene TRBV3-2); the match to TRBD2 covers 8 bases. The V and J ends lost 4 bases and 10 bases, in that order; junction bases with no gene match: 14. Germline CDR1 is LGHDT and CDR2 is YNNKEL (reference sequence). The CDR3 covers 16 residues. The CDR3 sequence is CASSPLGRGAPVELFF. The CDR3 bases are TGTGCCAGCAGCCCCCTCGGGCGGGGGGCCCCAGTGGAGCTGTTTTTT.

The chain is built from TRBV6-5 and TRBJ1-2; 8 nucleotides match TRBD1. V shed 5 bases, J shed 5 bases, and the junction held 7 bases outside the gene matches. Germline CDR1 MNHEY, CDR2 SVGAGI. This CDR3 is built from 14 residues. CDR3 in DNA: TGTGCCAGCAGTATCGGACAGGGCTATTATGGCTACACCTTC. Residues: CASSIGQGYYGYTF.

This chain uses TRBV2 with TRBJ1-1; tentative D call: TRBD1 (6 bases). Trimming shortened V by 2 bases and J by 0 bases, and 10 bases separated the two germline ends. CDR3 size: 15 residues. Germline V gene data show CDR1 as SNHLY and CDR2 as FYNNEI. This CDR3 is CASSETGLLNTEAFF. The CDR3 bases are TGTGCCAGCAGTGAAACAGGGCTTTTGAACACTGAAGCTTTCTTT.

The V gene is TRBV7-2, the J gene TRBJ2-5; 9 nucleotides match TRBD2. The CDR3 extends over 16 amino acids. V was pared by 1 base and J by 5 bases, with 8 bases of the junction left unmatched. Germline V lookup: CDR1 SGHTA, CDR2 FQGNSA. In DNA form, the CDR3 reads TGTGCCAGCAGCTTAGTCAGCGGGGGGTCAGGGGAGACCCAGTACTTC. Translation: CASSLVSGGSGETQYF.

The chain recombines TRBV6-2 or TRBV6-3 with TRBJ2-7, with 10 nucleotides matching TRBD1. This CDR3 has 16 amino acids. Germline V lookup: CDR1 MNHEY, CDR2 SVGEGT. V lost 3 bases to trimming and J lost 7 bases; unmatched junction nucleotides: 12. The CDR3 is CASSYSPGQGTQEQYF. The DNA for the CDR3 is TGTGCCAGCAGTTATAGCCCGGGACAGGGGACGCAGGAGCAGTACTTC.

The chain carries TRBV2 and TRBJ2-1; possible D gene TRBD1, 6 bases. The V gene lost 1 base and the J gene lost 13 bases, with 11 bases spanning the gap. The germline V gene has CDR1 SNHLY and CDR2 FYNNEI. This CDR3 spans 12 amino acids. The CDR3: CASSEGVGGQFF. CDR3 in DNA: TGTGCCAGCAGTGAAGGAGTTGGGGGCCAGTTCTTC.

The chain uses TRBV27 and TRBJ1-1, with TRBD1 matching 8 bases. CDR1 is MNHEY and CDR2 is SMNVEV in the germline V gene (reference sequence). This CDR3 region has 14 residues. The J segment lost 0 bases and the V segment lost 8 bases, leaving 5 bases of the junction unmatched. The CDR3 DNA follows: TGTGCCAGCGGCTACAGGGGGTTGAACACTGAAGCTTTCTTT. Protein product: CASGYRGLNTEAFF.

The chain recombines TRBV4-1 with TRBJ1-1; tentatively, D is TRBD1 (6 bases). CDR3 length: 17 amino acids. CDR1 is MGHRA and CDR2 is YSYEKL in the germline V gene. Trimming took 11 bases from V and 5 from J, leaving 30 bases between them. CDR3 in amino acids: CASKIGGAREPRTEAFF. The CDR3 nucleotides are TGCGCCTCTAAAATAGGGGGGGCGCGGGAACCGAGGACTGAAGCTTTCTTT.

CDR3 residues: CASSFQGPLEKLFF. CDR3 nucleotides: TGCGCCAGCAGCTTCCAGGGCCCTCTCGAAAAACTGTTTTTT. The J gene is TRBJ1-4, the V gene TRBV5-1, with D perhaps matching TRBD1 (5 bases). The CDR3 covers 14 residues. The germline V gene has CDR1 SGHRS and CDR2 YFSETQ. Trimming took 2 bases from V and 8 from J, leaving 13 bases between them.

The chain carries TRBV7-2 and TRBJ2-5, with 8 bases that match TRBD1. V was clipped by 5 bases and J by 5 bases; unmatched bases: 7. The CDR3 is 14 residues long. Germline V CDR1 and CDR2: SGHTA, FQGNSA. CDR3 nucleotide sequence: TGTGCCAGCAGCCCCGGACAGGGTATGGAGACCCAGTACTTC. This sequence encodes CASSPGQGMETQYF.

This sequence joins TRBV5-4 and TRBJ2-1, with 13 nucleotides matching TRBD2. Germline CDR1 reads SGHNT; CDR2 reads YYREEE (reference sequence). With V trimmed by 3 bases and J by 6 bases, 3 bases remained unmatched. The CDR3 runs 15 residues. The CDR3, as DNA: TGTGCCAGCAGCTCCGGGACTAGCGGGATCAATGAGCAGTTCTTC. This codes for CASSSGTSGINEQFF. The variable domain in full, completed from reference TRBV5-4 and TRBJ2-1, reads ETGVTQSPTHLIKTRGQQVTLRCSSQSGHNTVSWYQQALGQGPQFIFQYYREEENGRGNFPPRFSGLQFPNYSSELNVNALELDDSALYLCASSSGTSGINEQFFGPGTRLTVL.

The V call is TRBV11-1, the J call TRBJ2-5; D is perhaps TRBD1 (5 bases). The CDR3 consists of 15 residues. Germline V gene data show CDR1 as SGHAT and CDR2 as FQDESV (reference sequence). V was clipped by 4 bases and J by 7 bases, with 19 bases between them. This CDR3 is CASSYPRLTVGTQYF. DNA for the CDR3: TGTGCCAGCAGCTATCCGCGACTGACAGTGGGGACCCAGTACTTC.

The chain couples TRBV7-9 to TRBJ2-1; D may be TRBD2 (5 bases). The germline V and J ends were trimmed by 2 bases and 6 bases, with 14 bases remaining between them. Germline V lookup: CDR1 SEHNR, CDR2 FQNEAQ (reference sequence). CDR3 length equals 15 residues. CDR3 bases: TGTGCCAGCAGCTTAAGGTCGGGATTGAGCAATGAGCAGTTCTTC. Protein product: CASSLRSGLSNEQFF. Filled out from reference TRBV7-9 and TRBJ2-1, the complete variable domain reads DTGVSQNPRHKITKRGQNVTFRCDPISEHNRLYWYRQTLGQGPEFLTYFQNEAQLEKSRLLSDRFSAERPKGSFSTLEIQRTEQGDSAMYLCASSLRSGLSNEQFFGPGTRLTVL.

The chain recombines TRBV7-2 with TRBJ2-3; 8 positions match TRBD2. Per germline, CDR1 SGHTA and CDR2 FQGNSA. CDR3 length equals 15 residues. V lost 0 bases to trimming and J lost 2 bases; unmatched junction nucleotides: 1. In DNA form, the CDR3 reads TGTGCCAGCAGCTTAGCAGCGGGGGACACAGATACGCAGTATTTT. It translates to CASSLAAGDTDTQYF.

The rearrangement links TRBV9 to TRBJ2-2; 7 nucleotides match TRBD2. Germline V gene lookup returns CDR1 SGDLS and CDR2 YYNGEE. This CDR3 has 15 residues. The J segment lost 1 base and the V segment lost 0 bases, leaving 0 bases of the junction unmatched. Here the CDR3 reads CASSVGTRNTGELFF. Written as DNA, the CDR3 is TGTGCCAGCAGCGTAGGGACTAGGAACACCGGGGAGCTGTTTTTT. The entire variable domain, with the rest obtained from reference TRBV9 and TRBJ2-2, is as follows: DSGVTQTPKHLITATGQRVTLRCSPRSGDLSVYWYQQSLDQGLQFLIQYYNGEERAKGNILERFSAQQFPDLHSELNLSSLELGDSALYFCASSVGTRNTGELFFGEGSRLTVL.

V gene TRBV3-1 (or the pseudogene TRBV3-2) combines with J gene TRBJ2-7; 8 bases are shared with TRBD2. Germline trimming cut 0 bases from V and 7 bases from J; bases unmatched to any gene: 11. The CDR3 runs 16 residues. Germline V lookup: CDR1 LGHDT, CDR2 YNNKEL (reference sequence). In DNA, the CDR3 is TGTGCCAGCAGCCAAGACTTAGGACTAGCATACGAGGAGCAGTACTTC. It is translated as CASSQDLGLAYEEQYF.